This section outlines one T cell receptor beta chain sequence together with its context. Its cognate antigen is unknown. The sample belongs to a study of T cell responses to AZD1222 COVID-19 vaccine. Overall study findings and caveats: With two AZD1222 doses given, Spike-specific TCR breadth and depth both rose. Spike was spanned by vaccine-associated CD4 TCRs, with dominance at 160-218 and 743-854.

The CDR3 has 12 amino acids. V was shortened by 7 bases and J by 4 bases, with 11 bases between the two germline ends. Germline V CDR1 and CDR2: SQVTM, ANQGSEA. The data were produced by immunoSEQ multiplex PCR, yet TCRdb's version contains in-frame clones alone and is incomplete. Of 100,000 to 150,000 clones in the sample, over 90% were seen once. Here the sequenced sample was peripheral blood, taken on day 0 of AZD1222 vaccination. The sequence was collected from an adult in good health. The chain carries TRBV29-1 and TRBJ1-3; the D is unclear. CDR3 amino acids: CSARGYGNTIYF. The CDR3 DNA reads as TGCAGCGCTCGGGGTTACGGAAACACCATATATTTT.